Sequencing of this T cell receptor beta chain was carried out in a study of blood T cell repertoires in COVID-19. In the study overall: The samples span acute and convalescent COVID-19 from the United States, Italy and Spain. PBMCs, B-cell-depleted T cells, or T cells provided the cDNA or gDNA that made up the material.

Authors' processing steps: Reference gene primer amplification gave estimated nucleated cell counts. Clones were sequenced by immunoSEQ multiplex PCR, and TCRdb holds only the in-frame ones, with some missing. Clone size and V and J calls were adopted from that table, with D and trimming inferred from the DNA. The top ten clones hold more than 1.5% of a sample with about 260,000 clones, less than 90% of them seen once. The V gene end was trimmed by 3 bases and the J gene end by 3 bases; junction bases not matched to a gene: 9. This CDR3 spans 18 amino acids. CDR1 and CDR2 from the germline V gene are SEHNR and FQNEAQ (reference sequence).

This chain connects TRBV7-9 to TRBJ2-6; TRBD1 aligns across 9 bases. This clonotype was sampled from a woman in her forties who had recovered from COVID-19. Sequencing used peripheral blood. The CDR3 spells CASSLGQGNFVGANVLTF. The DNA of the CDR3 is TGTGCCAGCAGCTTGGGACAGGGAAATTTCGTTGGGGCCAACGTCCTGACTTTC.